This is a list of T cell receptor beta chains from one sample in a study of T cells in Graves' hyperthyroidism and ophthalmopathy. TCRdb processed the multiplex PCR reads anew with MiXCR; each CDR3 protein has one entry. The data show roughly 520,000 distinct CDR3 sequences, approximately 25% seen once. Sequenced material: blood. The receptor source for this set is a woman in her twenties or thirties with Graves' ophthalmopathy. The CDR3 runs from the conserved cysteine through the conserved F or W. The order of the fields is clone size, V gene, J gene, D gene, CDR3 DNA, CDR3 protein. D genes are given only for firm matches. Size is omitted from some rows. Given values are once, few, many or a class for expanded clones.

>many|TRBV5-5|TRBJ1-5|.
TGTGCCAGCAGCTTGGTTCCGGGGGAGCAGCCCCAGCATTTT
CASSLVPGEQPQHF
>few|TRBV18|TRBJ2-7|TRBD1
TGTGCCAGCTCACCACTGTGGACAGGAAGGACCGAGCAGTACTTC
CASSPLWTGRTEQYF
>many|TRBV20-1|TRBJ1-1|TRBD1
TGCAGTGCAAGCCCCGGACAGGGAATTACTGAAGCTTTCTTT
CSASPGQGITEAFF
>.|TRBV3-1|TRBJ1-2|TRBD1
TGTGCCAGCAGCCAAGGAACAGGGGTCGTAGGCTACACCTTC
CASSQGTGVVGYTF
>.|TRBV28|TRBJ1-2|.
TGTGCCAGCAGTTTAGGGCCGGGGCCTTATGGCTACACCTTC
CASSLGPGPYGYTF
>many|TRBV6-4|TRBJ2-2|.
TGTGCCAGCAGTGAGGACACCAGCGCGAACACCGGGGAGCTGTTTTTT
CASSEDTSANTGELFF
>.|TRBV11-2|TRBJ2-5|.
TGTGCCAGCAGCTTACTGGCCCGGTTCCAAGAGACCCAGTACTTC
CASSLLARFQETQYF
>many|TRBV6-1|TRBJ1-2|TRBD1
TGTGCCAGCAGTGGGCGGAAGGGGGCTGGCTACACCTTC
CASSGRKGAGYTF
>many|TRBV29-1|TRBJ1-1|.
TGCAGCGTCCCGAGACCAGACAGAACAATGAACACTGAAGCTTTCTTT
CSVPRPDRTMNTEAFF
>few|TRBV10-2|TRBJ1-1|.
TGCGCCAGCCAGGACTCAATGAACACTGAAGCTTTCTTT
CASQDSMNTEAFF
>many|TRBV13|TRBJ2-7|.
TGTGCCAGCAGTTCGACGGGTTGGGGGCTCTCCTACGAGCAGTACTTC
CASSSTGWGLSYEQYF
>.|TRBV27|TRBJ1-5|.
TGTGCCAGCAGTGAGGGCGGAGCGCAGCCCCAGCATTTT
CASSEGGAQPQHF
>few|TRBV12-3/TRBV12-4|TRBJ2-2|.
TGTGCCAGCAGTCCGAAAAGGACCGGGGAGCTGTTTTTT
CASSPKRTGELFF
>few|TRBV19|TRBJ1-1|TRBD1
TGTGCCTCCTCAGGACCCAGGGGGTTCACTGAAGCTTTCTTT
CASSGPRGFTEAFF
>.|TRBV20-1|TRBJ1-1|TRBD1
TGCAGTGCTAGGAGGGGGCTCGGCACTGAAGCTTTCTTT
CSARRGLGTEAFF
>few|TRBV6-5|TRBJ2-7|.
TGTGCCAGCAGTTTGGGGACGCAAACCCCCCTCTGGTACTTC
CASSLGTQTPLWYF